The 15 T cell receptor beta chains in this list originate from one sample, sequenced in a study of blood T cell repertoires in COVID-19. Here immunoSEQ multiplex PCR was the method, and the copy in TCRdb shows in-frame clones only, minus some. The sample carries 30,000 to 35,000 clones, roughly three quarters recorded once. The sample comprised peripheral blood. The receptor set was obtained from a human donor in a cohort sampled during active COVID-19.

This chain links TRBV24-1 with TRBJ2-5; 8 bases are shared with TRBD2. The V gene end was trimmed by 1 base and the J gene end by 5 bases; junction bases not matched to a gene: 2. The germline V gene encodes CDR1 KGHDR and CDR2 SFDVKD. The CDR3 covers 14 residues. The DNA of the CDR3 is TGTGCCACCAGTGATTTTAGCGGGATCGAGACCCAGTACTTC. Amino acid sequence: CATSDFSGIETQYF.

This clone turned up a few times. The CDR3 bases are TGCGCCAGCAGCCCGGGACTAGCGGGGGGGCGGCGAGAGACCCAGTACTTC. This encodes CASSPGLAGGRRETQYF. The chain combines TRBV4-1 with TRBJ2-5; 16 nucleotides line up with TRBD2. This CDR3 region has 17 residues. The germline gives CDR1 MGHRA, CDR2 YSYEKL. After removal of 4 bases from V and 4 bases from J, the junction contained 6 bases not matched to a gene.

This clone is medium-sized. The rearrangement uses TRBV7-9 and TRBJ1-6, with 8 positions matching TRBD1. There are 16 residues in the CDR3. Trimming at V came to 1 base and at J to 3 bases, leaving 2 bases not matched to a gene. Germline V gene data show CDR1 as SEHNR and CDR2 as FQNEAQ (reference sequence). CDR3 protein: CASSLGQGFYNSPLHF. CDR3 DNA: TGTGCCAGCAGCTTAGGACAGGGGTTCTATAATTCACCCCTCCACTTT.

The V call is TRBV6-4, the J call TRBJ2-2; D gene ambiguous. The CDR3 has 14 residues. V lost 5 bases to trimming and J lost 1 base, with 8 bases between them. CDR1 MRHNA and CDR2 SNTAGT come from the germline V gene. The CDR3 spells CASSLARNTGELFF. The CDR3 DNA sequence: TGTGCCAGCAGTCTGGCCAGGAACACCGGGGAGCTGTTTTTT.

Only a few counts were recorded for this clone. The V call is TRBV30, the J call TRBJ2-5; 15 positions match TRBD2. V lost 0 bases and J lost 1; bases outside the gene matches: 12. Germline V gives CDR1 GTSNPN, CDR2 SVGIG (reference sequence). The CDR3 contains 20 residues. The CDR3 region has the DNA TGTGCCTGGAGTGTAAAACGGTGGACTAGCGGGAGGGGACGCCAAGAGACCCAGTACTTC. As protein: CAWSVKRWTSGRGRQETQYF.

The chain recombines TRBV24-1 with TRBJ2-5; TRBD1 matches at 8 bases. In germline, CDR1 is KGHDR, CDR2 SFDVKD. V was clipped by 1 base and J by 4 bases; unmatched bases: 4. The CDR3 is 15 residues long. The CDR3 DNA is TGTGCCACCAGTGATTTAGGACAGGGAAGAGAGACCCAGTACTTC. Its translation is CATSDLGQGRETQYF.

The sample holds a few counts of this clone. The chain links TRBV28 to TRBJ1-5; 11 bases map to TRBD1. Germline V CDR1 and CDR2: MDHEN, SYDVKM. CDR3 length: 16 amino acids. With 6 bases clipped from V and 4 bases from J, the junction kept 8 bases outside the gene matches. CDR3 sequence: CASSRGQGAFNQPQHF. In DNA form, the CDR3 reads TGTGCCAGCAGCCGAGGACAGGGGGCTTTTAATCAGCCCCAGCATTTT.

This clone was counted a few times. This chain connects TRBV5-1 to TRBJ1-5, with 8 nucleotides matching TRBD1. Germline CDR1 SGHRS, CDR2 YFSETQ. The CDR3 sequence is 15 residues long. V shed 4 bases, J shed 5 bases, and the junction held 8 bases outside the gene matches. Here the CDR3 reads CASSLRPGGDQPQHF. In nucleotides, the CDR3 is TGCGCCAGCAGCCTACGACCAGGGGGCGATCAGCCCCAGCATTTT.

This clone was detected only a few times. The chain recombines TRBV6-1 with TRBJ1-3, with D possibly being TRBD1 (6 bases). Germline V gives CDR1 MNHNS, CDR2 SASEGT. CDR3 length: 14 amino acids. Trimming shortened V by 3 bases and J by 4 bases, and 10 bases separated the two germline ends. The CDR3 here is CASSEDRSGNTIYF. CDR3 coding DNA: TGTGCCAGCAGTGAGGACAGATCCGGAAACACCATATATTTT.

This rearrangement joins TRBV12-3 or TRBV12-4 to TRBJ1-2, with TRBD1 matching over 7 bases. Losses at the gene ends were 6 bases for V and 2 bases for J; bases not matched to a gene: 3. This CDR3 is 13 amino acids long. DNA of the CDR3: TGTGCCAGCAGCCCGACAGGGAACTATGGCTACACCTTC. This gives the protein CASSPTGNYGYTF.

This clone was picked up one time. The rearrangement uses TRBV28 and TRBJ1-2; TRBD1 aligns across 7 bases. This CDR3 comprises 13 residues. In germline, CDR1 is MDHEN, CDR2 SYDVKM. Unmatched junction bases numbered 7, after V lost 7 bases and J lost 5 bases. Here the CDR3 reads CASTTGSRYGYTF. The DNA for the CDR3 is TGTGCCAGCACGACAGGGAGTAGATATGGCTACACCTTC.

The chain couples TRBV5-4 to TRBJ1-4; no reliable D call. CDR1 is SGHNT and CDR2 is YYREEE in the germline V gene (reference sequence). CDR3 size: 12 residues. V lost 3 bases to trimming and J lost 7 bases, with 7 bases between them. The CDR3 DNA reads TGTGCCAGCAGCTACAGCCTTGAAAAACTGTTTTTT. Translated, it gives CASSYSLEKLFF.

The chain uses TRBV4-1 and TRBJ2-7, with D possibly TRBD2 on 6 matching bases. V was cut by 1 base and J by 1 base, with 14 bases left in between. CDR1 is MGHRA and CDR2 is YSYEKL in the germline V gene. CDR3 length: 16 amino acids. The CDR3, as DNA: TGCGCCAGCAGCCAAGTCCCCGGGACTTCTTCCTACGAGCAGTACTTC. Protein: CASSQVPGTSSYEQYF.

This chain uses TRBV6-2 or TRBV6-3 with TRBJ2-7; D uncertain. Germline V CDR1 and CDR2: MNHEY, SVGEGT. Trimming removed 2 bases from V and 4 bases from J, with 3 bases in between. The CDR3 contains 11 residues. Written as DNA, the CDR3 is TGTGCCAGCAGTTACGTATACGAGCAGTACTTC. This codes for CASSYVYEQYF.

This clone showed up just a few times. This chain uses TRBV28 with TRBJ2-3; 7 bases are a match to TRBD1. This CDR3 is built from 14 residues. Germline-derived CDR1 and CDR2 are MDHEN and SYDVKM. The junction had 8 bases not matched to a gene; V was cut back by 4 bases and J by 7 bases. The CDR3 nucleotides are TGTGCCAGCAGTTCCCCGACAGGGATGAATACGCAGTATTTT. Its protein product is CASSSPTGMNTQYF.